The T cell receptor (beta chain) described here comes from a study of T cell responses to AZD1222 COVID-19 vaccine. V lost 8 bases to trimming and J lost 1 base, with 15 bases between them. The CDR3 runs to 14 residues. Germline assignment: CDR1 MNHEY and CDR2 SMNVEV (reference sequence). Method: immunoSEQ multiplex PCR; TCRdb's copy keeps in-frame clones and lacks some. The sample records just over 150,000 clones, about nine tenths being singletons. The clonotype originates from an adult in good health. Sample: peripheral blood, taken on day 0 of AZD1222 vaccination. V and J are TRBV27 and TRBJ2-7; TRBD1 is a possible D gene (6 bases). Here the CDR3 reads CASRKKDSSYEQYF. As DNA, the CDR3 is TGTGCCAGCCGCAAGAAGGACAGTTCCTACGAGCAGTACTTC.